Given below is one T cell receptor (beta chain) in context. Germline V gene data show CDR1 as SGHTS and CDR2 as YDEGEE. The ends lost 5 bases at V and 8 bases at J; junction bases unmatched: 8. The CDR3 runs 14 residues. These data originate in a study of blood T cell repertoires in COVID-19. Data came from immunoSEQ multiplex PCR; TCRdb stores just in-frame clones and leaves some out. The table shows around 450,000 clones, with around nine tenths occurring only once. The sequence derives from a woman aged 25 to 39 with acute or convalescent COVID-19. V is TRBV5-8 and J is TRBJ1-2, with 11 bases fitting TRBD1. The sequencing input was peripheral blood. CDR3 nucleotide sequence: TGTGCCAGCAGACCTTACGGACAGGGGGCCGGCTACACCTTC. Protein: CASRPYGQGAGYTF.